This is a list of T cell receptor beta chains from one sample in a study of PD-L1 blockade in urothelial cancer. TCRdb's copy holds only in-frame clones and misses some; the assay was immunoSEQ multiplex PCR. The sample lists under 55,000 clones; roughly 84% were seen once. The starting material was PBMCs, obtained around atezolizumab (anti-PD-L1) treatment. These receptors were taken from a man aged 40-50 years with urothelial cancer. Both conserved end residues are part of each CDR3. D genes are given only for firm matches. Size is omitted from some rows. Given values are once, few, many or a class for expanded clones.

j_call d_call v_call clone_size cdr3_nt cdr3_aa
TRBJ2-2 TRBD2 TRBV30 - TGTGCCTGGAGTCGAGCGGGAGGTATCACCGGGGAGCTGTTTTTT CAWSRAGGITGELFF
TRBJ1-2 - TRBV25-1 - TGTGCCAGCAGTGACGGTCTCCTCTATGGCTACACCTTC CASSDGLLYGYTF
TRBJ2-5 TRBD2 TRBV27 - TGTGCCAGCAGTCCCCAGCTCGGGGGGGACCAGTACTTC CASSPQLGGDQYF
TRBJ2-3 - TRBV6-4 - TGTGCCAGCAGTAAAGACTTCGGGTCCACAGATACGCAGTATTTT CASSKDFGSTDTQYF
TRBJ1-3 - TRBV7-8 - TGTGCCAGCAGCAAACAGGAAAGCACCATATATTTT CASSKQESTIYF
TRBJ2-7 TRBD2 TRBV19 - TGTGCCAGTAGTAACGGACTAGCGGGCGAGCAGTACTTC CASSNGLAGEQYF
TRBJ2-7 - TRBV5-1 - TGCGCCAGCAGCCCTGGGCCAGCCTACGAGCAGTACTTC CASSPGPAYEQYF
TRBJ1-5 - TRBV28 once TGTGCCAGCCTCACCCCGGGGGGTCAGCCCCAGCATTTT CASLTPGGQPQHF
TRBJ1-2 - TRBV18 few TGTGCCAGCTCACTGGGCGGGCTTAACTATGGCTACACCTTC CASSLGGLNYGYTF
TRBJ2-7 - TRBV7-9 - TGTGCCAGCAGCCCTAGCGCATACTCCTACGAGCAGTACTTC CASSPSAYSYEQYF
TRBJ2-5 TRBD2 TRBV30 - TGTGCCCAGGGCGGGAGAGGAGAGACCCAGTACTTC CAQGGRGETQYF
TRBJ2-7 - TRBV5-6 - TGTGCCAGCAGCTTGGCCAGTTCTTCCTACGAGCAGTACTTC CASSLASSSYEQYF
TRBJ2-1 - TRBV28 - TGTGCCAGCAGTTCAAGCGGACGTTTTTACAATGAGCAGTTCTTC CASSSSGRFYNEQFF
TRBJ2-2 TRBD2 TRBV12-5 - TGTGCTAGTGGTTTAGATTGGACTAGCGGGAGGGCCGGCGACACCGGGGAGCTGTTTTTT CASGLDWTSGRAGDTGELFF
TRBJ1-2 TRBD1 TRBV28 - TGTGCCAGCAGTTTATCGTCGGGGACAGGGAGGGCTTTC CASSLSSGTGRAF
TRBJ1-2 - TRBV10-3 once TGTGCCATCAGTGAGCCCCTCGAGAAGGGGAATGGCTACACCTTC CAISEPLEKGNGYTF
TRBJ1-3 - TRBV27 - TGTGCCAGCAGCCCAACTTGGGGAGGGGACGGAGGAAGGAGAAACACCATATATTTT CASSPTWGGDGGRRNTIYF
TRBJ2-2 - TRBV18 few TGTGCCAGCTCACCGGGGGCAGGAAACACCGGGGAGCTGTTTTTT CASSPGAGNTGELFF
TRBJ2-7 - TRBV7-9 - TGTGCCAGCAGCCCCCAGCTAGGCTACGAGCAGTACTTC CASSPQLGYEQYF
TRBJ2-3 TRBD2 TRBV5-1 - TGCGCCAGCAGCTTGACTAGCGGGAGTTTCGATACGCAGTATTTT CASSLTSGSFDTQYF
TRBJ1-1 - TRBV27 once TGTGCCAGCAGTACCTACAGGGTGGCGGAGAACACTGAAGCTTTCTTT CASSTYRVAENTEAFF
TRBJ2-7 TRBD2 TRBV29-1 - TGCAGCGTTGTGACTAGCGGGAGGGCCAAAAGCTACGAGCAGTACTTC CSVVTSGRAKSYEQYF
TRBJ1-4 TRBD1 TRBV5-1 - TGCGCCAGCAGCTCCGGACAGGCGGCAACTAATGAAAAACTGTTTTTT CASSSGQAATNEKLFF
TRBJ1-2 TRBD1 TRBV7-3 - TGTGCCAGCAGCCAATCCCCGGGACAGGGGGCGGATGGCTACACCTTC CASSQSPGQGADGYTF
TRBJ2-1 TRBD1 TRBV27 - TGTGCCAGTTGGACAGGGTCGGGCTCCTACAATGAGCAGTTCTTC CASWTGSGSYNEQFF
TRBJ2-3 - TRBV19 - TGTGCCAGCAGCCAAGCGAATACGCAGTATTTT CASSQANTQYF
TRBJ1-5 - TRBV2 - TGTGCCAGCAGTGGGATGGAGGGGAACAATCAGCCCCAGCATTTT CASSGMEGNNQPQHF
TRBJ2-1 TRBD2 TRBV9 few TGTGCCAGCAGTAGCGGGATCCCTCCAAGGGAGCAGTTCTTC CASSSGIPPREQFF
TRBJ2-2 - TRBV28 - TGTGCCAGCAGTTTAGGAGGACGGGTTTCCGGGGAGCTGTTTTTT CASSLGGRVSGELFF
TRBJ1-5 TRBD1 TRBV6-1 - TGTGCCAGCACCGGGGGACAGTTTAGCAATCAGCCCCAGCATTTT CASTGGQFSNQPQHF
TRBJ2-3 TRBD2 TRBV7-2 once TGTGCCAGCAGCCCCCAAGCGGGGTACACAGATACGCAGTATTTT CASSPQAGYTDTQYF
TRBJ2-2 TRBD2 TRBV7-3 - TGTGCCAGCAGCCTCAGCGGGAGTAGCACCGGGGAGCTGTTTTTT CASSLSGSSTGELFF
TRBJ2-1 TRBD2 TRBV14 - TGTGCCAGCAGCCAAGTGGGACTAGCGGCGTTTGGTGAGCAGTTCTTC CASSQVGLAAFGEQFF
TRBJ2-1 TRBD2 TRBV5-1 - TGCGCCAGCAGCCCCCGACTAGCGGGAGTAGTCAATGAGCAGTTCTTC CASSPRLAGVVNEQFF
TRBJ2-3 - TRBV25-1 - TGTGCCAGCCAGAATACGAGGAGGGATACGCAGTATTTT CASQNTRRDTQYF
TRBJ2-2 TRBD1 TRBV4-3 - TGCGCCAGCAGCCGAGGACAGGTGAACACCGGGGAGCTGTTTTTT CASSRGQVNTGELFF
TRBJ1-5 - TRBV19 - TGTGCCAGTTTGACAGCCCCGAATAGCAATCAGCCCCAGCATTTT CASLTAPNSNQPQHF
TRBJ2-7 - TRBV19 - TGTGCCAGTACCCCTGGGAGTAGCGGTGACTACGAGCAGTACTTC CASTPGSSGDYEQYF
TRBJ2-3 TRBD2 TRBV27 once TGTGCCAGCGGGATGCGGGAGGGCCTGAGCACAGATACGCAGTATTTT CASGMREGLSTDTQYF
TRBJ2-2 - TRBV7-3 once TGTGCCAGCAGCCCCGCCGGGTCGAGACGCACCGGGGAGCTGTTTTTT CASSPAGSRRTGELFF
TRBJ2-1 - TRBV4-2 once TGTGCCAGCAGCCAAGCGGGGTACAATGAGCAGTTCTTC CASSQAGYNEQFF